The 20 T cell receptor beta chains below were found in one sample sequenced in a study of identical twins. In TCRdb, the 5' RACE reads were re-called with MiXCR into one record per CDR3 protein. Of 400,000 to 500,000 distinct CDR3 sequences detected, 14% appear once; the ten largest clones hold 0.98%. This sample also belongs to another study, concerning yellow fever vaccine responses in identical twins.

Sequencing was carried out using CD4+ T cells sorted from blood. The receptors were sampled from a young woman in good health.

The chain is built from TRBV12-3 or TRBV12-4 and TRBJ2-7; tentative D call: TRBD2 (6 bases). The CDR3 spans 16 residues. V was pared by 0 bases and J by 3 bases, with 15 bases between. The CDR3 reads CASSLATRGLGYEQYF. The CDR3 DNA reads TGTGCCAGCAGTTTAGCCACCCGGGGGTTGGGCTACGAGCAGTACTTC.

This clonotype was seen more than once but under ten times. V and J are TRBV4-3 and TRBJ2-2, with D maybe TRBD2 (6 bases). V gave up 2 bases and J gave up 3 bases, with 7 bases separating them. This CDR3 has 14 amino acids. CDR1 LGHNA and CDR2 YSLEER come from the germline V gene. The CDR3: CASSQLAHTGELFF. The CDR3 DNA follows: TGCGCCAGCAGCCAACTAGCGCACACCGGGGAGCTGTTTTTT.

This clonotype has only a few counts. The V and J genes are TRBV7-2 and TRBJ2-7, with TRBD2 identical over 8 bases. Germline V gene sequence: CDR1 SGHTA, CDR2 FQGNSA. The CDR3 loop spans 16 amino acids. J was trimmed by 0 bases and V by 5 bases; bases with no gene match: 9. The CDR3: CASSLWASGFSYEQYF. Written as DNA, the CDR3 is TGTGCCAGCAGCCTCTGGGCTAGCGGGTTCTCCTACGAGCAGTACTTC.

This clonotype was seen many times. The rearrangement uses TRBV5-1 and TRBJ2-3; maybe TRBD2 (7 bases). Germline CDR1 is SGHRS and CDR2 is YFSETQ. The CDR3 covers 15 residues. V was shortened by 0 bases and J by 1 base, with 9 bases between the two germline ends. The CDR3 loop reads CASSLDGGRTDTQYF. CDR3 DNA sequence: TGCGCCAGCAGCTTGGACGGGGGGCGCACAGATACGCAGTATTTT.

This clonotype showed up many times. The chain combines TRBV12-3 or TRBV12-4 with TRBJ2-2; TRBD2 matches at 7 bases. Germline trimming cut 7 bases from V and 7 bases from J; bases unmatched to any gene: 9. The CDR3 spans 14 residues. CDR3 coding DNA: TGTGCCAGCACAATGCGGGGGTGGAACGGGGAGCTGTTTTTT. It specifies CASTMRGWNGELFF.

The V call is TRBV25-1, the J call TRBJ1-6, with D maybe TRBD1 (5 bases). The germline V gene has CDR1 MGHDK and CDR2 SYGVNS. Trimming removed 2 bases at V and 7 bases at J, with 9 bases between. The length of the CDR3 is 14 residues. The chain's CDR3 is CASSELQANSPLHF. The DNA for the CDR3 is TGTGCCAGCAGTGAACTACAGGCAAATTCACCCCTCCACTTT.

This chain links TRBV14 with TRBJ2-2; no definite D call. This CDR3 has 18 residues. Germline V gene sequence: CDR1 SGHDN, CDR2 FVKESK. The germline V and J ends were trimmed by 0 bases and 1 base, with 15 bases remaining between them. CDR3 residues: CASSQERTNFGNTGELFF. CDR3 in DNA: TGTGCCAGCAGCCAAGAGAGGACGAACTTCGGGAACACCGGGGAGCTGTTTTTT.

This clonotype was observed a handful of times. The chain carries TRBV24-1 and TRBJ2-7; 12 bases are shared with TRBD2. Germline V CDR1 and CDR2: KGHDR, SFDVKD. V lost 3 bases to trimming and J lost 3 bases; unmatched junction nucleotides: 11. This CDR3 contains 18 residues. CDR3: CATSDASATSGSGYEQYF. CDR3 DNA sequence: TGTGCCACCAGTGATGCCTCAGCGACTAGCGGGAGTGGCTACGAGCAGTACTTC.

This clonotype has a handful of counts. CDR3 coding DNA: TGTGCCACCAAAATAGCCGGGGGTCTCACAGATACGCAGTATTTT. It yields the protein CATKIAGGLTDTQYF. V usage is TRBV6-2 or TRBV6-3 and J usage is TRBJ2-3; a possible D gene is TRBD2 (6 bases). Germline CDR1 is MNHEY and CDR2 is SVGEGT. Trimming removed 10 bases from V and 2 bases from J, with 19 bases in between. This CDR3 has 15 residues.

This clonotype was counted a few times. The chain combines TRBV7-2 with TRBJ2-1, with D possibly matching TRBD1 (5 bases). The CDR3 totals 14 residues. Germline V gene data show CDR1 as SGHTA and CDR2 as FQGNSA. V lost 5 bases and J lost 2, with 10 bases in between. As DNA, the CDR3 is TGTGCCAGCAGCCGCGGACAAACCTACAATGAGCAGTTCTTC. Residues: CASSRGQTYNEQFF.

This clonotype turned up a few times. J is TRBJ2-7 and V is TRBV25-1, with TRBD1 identical over 7 bases. Germline lookup yields CDR1 MGHDK and CDR2 SYGVNS. J lost 3 bases, V lost 3 bases, and 5 bases had no gene match. CDR3 length: 14 amino acids. CDR3 coding DNA: TGTGCCAGCAGTGACAACAGGGGAAGCTACGAGCAGTACTTC. It yields the protein CASSDNRGSYEQYF.

In this sample, this clonotype turned up many times. The rearrangement links TRBV20-1 to TRBJ2-1; the match to TRBD2 covers 11 bases. CDR1 is DFQATT, CDR2 SNEGSKA, per germline (reference sequence). This CDR3 has 14 residues. The ends lost 3 bases at V and 6 bases at J; junction bases unmatched: 4. The chain's CDR3 is CSARHGTSGNEQFF. The CDR3 DNA sequence: TGCAGTGCTAGGCATGGGACTAGCGGCAATGAGCAGTTCTTC.

This rearrangement joins TRBV4-3 to TRBJ2-7; D is perhaps TRBD1 (5 bases). Germline loops: CDR1 LGHNA, CDR2 YSLEER. V lost 4 bases, J lost 2 bases, and 12 bases lay in between. CDR3 length: 14 amino acids. This CDR3 is CASSPNPGPYEQYF. The CDR3 nucleotides read TGCGCCAGCAGCCCGAACCCAGGGCCCTACGAGCAGTACTTC.

This clonotype was seen more than once but under ten times. The chain combines TRBV20-1 with TRBJ2-1; D is unresolved. This CDR3 contains 12 residues. Germline values: CDR1 DFQATT, CDR2 SNEGSKA (reference sequence). V lost 7 bases to trimming and J lost 5 bases, with 12 bases between them. The CDR3 spells CSERWQNNEQFF. The DNA of the CDR3 is TGCAGTGAAAGGTGGCAGAACAATGAGCAGTTCTTC.

This clonotype showed up many times. This chain links TRBV3-1 with TRBJ1-6; no clear D gene. The germline gives CDR1 LGHDT, CDR2 YNNKEL (reference sequence). Trimming took 4 bases from V and 11 from J, leaving 12 bases between them. The CDR3 sequence is 13 residues long. Written as DNA, the CDR3 is TGTGCCAGCAGCCTAACCGGCCCGGCACCCCTCCACTTT. This encodes CASSLTGPAPLHF.

The V and J genes are TRBV6-1 and TRBJ2-7; TRBD1 agrees at 7 bases. The CDR3 runs to 14 residues. The germline CDR1 and CDR2 sequences are MNHNS and SASEGT. With 6 bases clipped from V and 2 bases from J, the junction kept 7 bases outside the gene matches. The CDR3 loop is CASRGQEITYEQYF. CDR3 nucleotides: TGTGCCAGCAGAGGACAGGAGATCACCTACGAGCAGTACTTC.

This chain connects TRBV5-5 to TRBJ2-2; D gene unclear. This CDR3 is built from 15 residues. Trimming removed 4 bases from V and 8 bases from J, with 18 bases in between. Per the germline V gene, CDR1 is SGHKS and CDR2 is YYEKEE (reference sequence). Here the CDR3 reads CASSPASARAGELFF. Here the CDR3 DNA reads TGTGCCAGCAGCCCCGCCAGCGCGAGAGCGGGGGAGCTGTTTTTT.

The chain carries TRBV6-1 and TRBJ2-7; TRBD1 aligns across 10 bases. CDR3 length: 17 amino acids. Germline CDR1 MNHNS, CDR2 SASEGT. The ends lost 6 bases at V and 6 bases at J; junction bases unmatched: 17. CDR3 DNA sequence: TGTGCCAGCAGCCTCACCGGATCCGGGACAGGGGATTTCGAGCAGTACTTC. It translates to CASSLTGSGTGDFEQYF.

The chain employs TRBV6-1 and TRBJ2-3; D is perhaps TRBD1 (5 bases). V dropped 6 bases and J dropped 6 bases, with 16 bases sitting between them. Germline values: CDR1 MNHNS, CDR2 SASEGT. This CDR3 is 14 amino acids long. The CDR3 DNA is TGTGCCAGCAGCCGGCGACAGTTTGGGGATACGCAGTATTTT. Protein product: CASSRRQFGDTQYF.

The chain carries TRBV11-3 and TRBJ2-5; 7 bases match TRBD1. The CDR3 sequence is 22 residues long. CDR1 SGHNT and CDR2 YENEEA come from the germline V gene. V was clipped by 1 base and J by 6 bases; unmatched bases: 29. The CDR3 spells CASSLGDSWDSTLEVVLKTQYF. The CDR3 DNA is TGTGCCAGCAGCTTAGGGGACAGCTGGGACAGCACTCTCGAGGTCGTTTTAAAGACCCAGTACTTC.